Following are 2 T cell receptor beta chains from one sample sequenced in a study of preoperative IRX-2 immunotherapy in early breast cancer (dated by TCRdb to the late 2010s). The library was prepared using the immunoSEQ multiplex PCR assay. The table was pulled from immuneACCESS by TCRdb, which kept in-frame rearrangements only. Such tables lose some clones; where checked, under half of the loss comes from unresolved V genes, and the rest has no known cause. The sample table records around 30,000 clones; about 77% of these occur just once. The top ten hold 2.2% of the sample. Taken with the paper, the label for treatment or condition translates to: preoperative locoregional IRX-2 cytokine immunotherapy. The sample was lymph node tissue, taken before IRX-2 immunotherapy. The receptor set was obtained from a human donor with breast cancer.

V is TRBV28 and J is TRBJ1-1; D remains ambiguous. Per the germline V gene, CDR1 is MDHEN and CDR2 is SYDVKM. V lost 6 bases and J lost 2, with 13 bases in between. CDR3 size: 14 residues. The CDR3 region is CASSHTQENTEAFF. DNA of the CDR3: TGTGCCAGCAGCCACACTCAGGAAAACACTGAAGCTTTCTTT.

The chain uses TRBV30 and TRBJ2-2; D remains ambiguous. Trimming took off 3 bases at V and 3 bases at J, with 8 bases between the two ends. CDR1 is GTSNPN, CDR2 SVGIG, per germline (reference sequence). The CDR3 loop spans 13 amino acids. DNA for the CDR3: TGTGCCTGGAGGGAGTTTTACACCGGGGAGCTGTTTTTT. This encodes CAWREFYTGELFF.